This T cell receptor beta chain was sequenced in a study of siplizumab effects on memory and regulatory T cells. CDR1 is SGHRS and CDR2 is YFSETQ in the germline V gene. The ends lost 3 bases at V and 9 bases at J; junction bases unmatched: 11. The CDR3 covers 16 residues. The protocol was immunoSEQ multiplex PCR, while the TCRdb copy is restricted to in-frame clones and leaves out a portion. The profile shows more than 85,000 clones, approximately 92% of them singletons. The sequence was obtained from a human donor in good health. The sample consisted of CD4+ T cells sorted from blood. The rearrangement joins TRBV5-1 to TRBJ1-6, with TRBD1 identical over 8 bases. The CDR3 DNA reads TGCGCCAGCAGCTACGAACCTCAGGGGGCCAGTTCACCCCTCCACTTT. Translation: CASSYEPQGASSPLHF.